Given below is one T cell receptor (beta chain) in context. This clone is assessed as medium-sized (0.01 to 0.1%). The target of this receptor is not known. Base-call qualities are not available, and no considerably larger clone is one nucleotide away. None of the patients whose archived tumor blocks were used had received neoadjuvant therapy prior to resection. In the preserved-tissue arm, the study used 30 or so surgical resection samples taken from 25 or so pancreatic ductal adenocarcinoma patients who had not previously been treated. For the resection arm, ten 5-micron curls of FFPE tumor adjacent to the multiplex immunohistochemistry slide were used for DNA extraction. These data belong to a study of CXCR4 blockade with PD-1 therapy in pancreatic cancer (dated by TCRdb to the late 2010s). Broadly, across the study: The study combined multiplex immunohistochemistry and TCRbeta immunosequencing of resected pancreatic ductal adenocarcinoma with ex vivo slice culture testing PD-1 and CXCR4 blockade. To look at intratumoral heterogeneity, the researchers TCR-sequenced two geographically distinct regions from each of several tumors. Results the study describes overall, beyond this receptor: Tumors showed clonal expansion, with mean productive clonality roughly 0.13 versus 0.045 in healthy blood, but clonality did not correlate with survival. A strong correlation was found between amino acid clone frequency and the number of distinct nucleotide rearrangements encoding each amino acid clone, suggesting convergent selection by common tumor antigens. Only TCRbeta chains were sequenced, so true antigen-specificity overlap of convergent dominant clones remained unconfirmed pending paired alpha-beta single-cell sequencing.

TCRbeta CDR3 regions were immunosequenced from extracted DNA using the immunoSEQ Assay at Adaptive Biotechnologies. In the paper's pipeline: To measure the absolute abundance of each unique TCRbeta CDR3, the sequences were collapsed and filtered. Clonality was calculated as 1 minus Pielou's evenness, using only productive in-frame rearrangements. Regional overlap was evaluated by tracking the top 100 nucleotide rearrangements across paired samples, and paired versus unrelated samples were compared using the Morisita index. The immunoSEQ Rearrangement Details tool was used to assess whether nucleotide rearrangements converged onto identical amino acid sequences. TCRdb obtained this table from immuneACCESS and retained in-frame rearrangements with V and J assigned. These tables miss some clones; where compared with another copy, unresolved V genes account for less than half of the shortfall, and the remainder is unexplained. From that table come the V and J calls and clone size; the DNA was used to work out D and trimming. For this sample there are around 5,000 clones; more than 45% appear just once. Clones ranked in the top ten supply roughly an eighth of the sample.

The CDR3 runs 12 residues from the cysteine to the phenylalanine. The retained sequence is limited to the CDR3, 36 bases, with the frame set at the first base. Deletion took 1 base off V and 4 bases off J, with a span of 4 bases between the germline ends. From a lookup of the germline V gene, CDR1 and CDR2 are MNHNS and SASEGT. The chain is assembled from TRBV6-1 and TRBJ1-1, with the D gene call left open. What was sequenced was tumor tissue. The receptor comes from a human donor with pancreatic ductal adenocarcinoma. The CDR3 in this case is CASSEGPTEAFF. The nucleotides are TGTGCCAGCAGTGAAGGGCCCACTGAAGCTTTCTTT.